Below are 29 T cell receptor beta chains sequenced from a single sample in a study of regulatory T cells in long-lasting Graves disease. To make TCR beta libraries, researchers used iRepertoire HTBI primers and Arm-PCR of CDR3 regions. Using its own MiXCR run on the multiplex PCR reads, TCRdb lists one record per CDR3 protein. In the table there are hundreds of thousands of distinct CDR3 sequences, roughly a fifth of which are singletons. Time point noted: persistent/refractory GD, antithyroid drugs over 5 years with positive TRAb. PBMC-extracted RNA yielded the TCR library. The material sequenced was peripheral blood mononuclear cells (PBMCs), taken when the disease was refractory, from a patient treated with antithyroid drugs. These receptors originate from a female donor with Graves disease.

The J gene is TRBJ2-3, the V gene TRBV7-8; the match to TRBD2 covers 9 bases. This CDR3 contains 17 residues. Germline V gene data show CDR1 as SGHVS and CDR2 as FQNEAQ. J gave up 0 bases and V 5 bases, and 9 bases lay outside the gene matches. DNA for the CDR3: TGTGCCAGCAGCAGATCGACTAGCGGAACTAGCACAGATACGCAGTATTTT. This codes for CASSRSTSGTSTDTQYF.

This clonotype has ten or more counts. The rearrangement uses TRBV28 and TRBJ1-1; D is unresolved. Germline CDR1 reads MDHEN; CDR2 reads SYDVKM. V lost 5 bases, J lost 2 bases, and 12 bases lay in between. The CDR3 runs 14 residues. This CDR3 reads CASSPPVLNTEAFF. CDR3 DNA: TGTGCCAGCAGTCCCCCCGTGTTAAACACTGAAGCTTTCTTT.

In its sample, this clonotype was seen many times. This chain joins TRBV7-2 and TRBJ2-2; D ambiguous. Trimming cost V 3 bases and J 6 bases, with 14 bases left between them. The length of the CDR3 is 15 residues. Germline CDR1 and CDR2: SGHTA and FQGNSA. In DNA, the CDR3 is TGTGCCAGCAGCTTTAGACGTGTTGGACCCGGGGAGCTGTTTTTT. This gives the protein CASSFRRVGPGELFF.

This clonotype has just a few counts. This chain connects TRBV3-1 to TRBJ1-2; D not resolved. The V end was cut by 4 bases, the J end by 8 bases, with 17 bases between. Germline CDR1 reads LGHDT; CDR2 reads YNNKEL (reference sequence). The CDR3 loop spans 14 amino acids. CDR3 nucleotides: TGTGCCAGCAGCCCCTCCGCCCCCCCGGCCGGCTACACCTTC. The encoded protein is CASSPSAPPAGYTF.

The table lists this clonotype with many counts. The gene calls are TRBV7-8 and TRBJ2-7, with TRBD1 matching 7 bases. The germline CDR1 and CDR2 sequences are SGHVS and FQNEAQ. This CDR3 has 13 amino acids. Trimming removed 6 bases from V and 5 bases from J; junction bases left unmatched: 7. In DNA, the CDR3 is TGTGCCAGCAGTAGAACAGGGGAGAACGAGCAGTACTTC. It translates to CASSRTGENEQYF.

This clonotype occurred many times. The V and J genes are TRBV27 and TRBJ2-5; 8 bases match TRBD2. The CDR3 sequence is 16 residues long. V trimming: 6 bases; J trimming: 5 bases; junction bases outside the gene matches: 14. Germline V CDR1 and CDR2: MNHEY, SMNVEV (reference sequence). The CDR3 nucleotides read TGTGCCAGCAGACCGGGACTAGGGGAATTCGCGGAGACCCAGTACTTC. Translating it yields CASRPGLGEFAETQYF.

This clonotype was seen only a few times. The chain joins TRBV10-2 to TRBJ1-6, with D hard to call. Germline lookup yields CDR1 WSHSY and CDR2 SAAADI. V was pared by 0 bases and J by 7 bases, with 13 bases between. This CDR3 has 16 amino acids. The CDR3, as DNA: TGCGCCAGCAGTGAGTCTGCGACATGGCCCAATTCACCCCTCCACTTT. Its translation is CASSESATWPNSPLHF.

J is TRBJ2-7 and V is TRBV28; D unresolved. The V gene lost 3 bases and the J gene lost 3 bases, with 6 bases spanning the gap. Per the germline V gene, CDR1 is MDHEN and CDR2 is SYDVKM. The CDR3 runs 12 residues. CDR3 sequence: CASSFRVYEQYF. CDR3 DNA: TGTGCCAGCAGTTTTCGTGTCTACGAGCAGTACTTC.

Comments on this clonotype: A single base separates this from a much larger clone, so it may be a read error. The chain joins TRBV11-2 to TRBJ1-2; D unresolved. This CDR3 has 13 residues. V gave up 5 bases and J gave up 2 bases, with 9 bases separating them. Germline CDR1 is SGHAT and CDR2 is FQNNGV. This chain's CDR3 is CASSREANYGYTF. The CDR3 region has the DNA TGTGCCAGCAGCAGGGAGGCAAACTATGGCTACACCTTC. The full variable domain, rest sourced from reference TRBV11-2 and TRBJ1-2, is EAGVAQSPRYKIIEKRQSVAFWCNPISGHATLYWYQQILGQGPKLLIQFQNNGVVDDSQLPKDRFSAERLKGVDSTLKIQPAKLEDSAVYLCASSREANYGYTFGSGTRLTVV.

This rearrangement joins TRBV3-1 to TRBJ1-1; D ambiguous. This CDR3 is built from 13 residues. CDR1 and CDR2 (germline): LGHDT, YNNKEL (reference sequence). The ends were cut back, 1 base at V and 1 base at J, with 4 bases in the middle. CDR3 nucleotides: TGTGCCAGCAGCCAAGTGTCGAACACTGAAGCTTTCTTT. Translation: CASSQVSNTEAFF. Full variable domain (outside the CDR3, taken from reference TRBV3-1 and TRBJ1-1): DTAVSQTPKYLVTQMGNDKSIKCEQNLGHDTMYWYKQDSKKFLKIMFSYNNKELIINETVPNRFSPKSPDKAHLNLHINSLELGDSAVYFCASSQVSNTEAFFGQGTRLTVV.

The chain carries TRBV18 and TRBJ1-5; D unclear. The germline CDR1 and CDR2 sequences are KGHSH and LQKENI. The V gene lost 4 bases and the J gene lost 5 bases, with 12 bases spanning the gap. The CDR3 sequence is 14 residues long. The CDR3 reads CASSQTDLYQPQHF. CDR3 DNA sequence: TGTGCCAGCTCACAAACAGATCTCTATCAGCCCCAGCATTTT.

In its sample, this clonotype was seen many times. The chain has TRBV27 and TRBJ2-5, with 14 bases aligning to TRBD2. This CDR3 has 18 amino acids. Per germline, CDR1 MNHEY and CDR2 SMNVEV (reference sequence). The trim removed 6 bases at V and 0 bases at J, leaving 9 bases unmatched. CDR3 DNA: TGTGCCAGCAGATTAGGGACTAGCGGGAGTAACTACCAAGAGACCCAGTACTTC. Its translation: CASRLGTSGSNYQETQYF.

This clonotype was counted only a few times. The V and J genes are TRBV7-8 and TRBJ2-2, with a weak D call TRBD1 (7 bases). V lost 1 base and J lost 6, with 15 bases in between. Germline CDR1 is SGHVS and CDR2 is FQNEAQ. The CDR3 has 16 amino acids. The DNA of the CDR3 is TGTGCCAGCAGCTTAGGTCCTACAGGGGACTCCGGGGAGCTGTTTTTT. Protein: CASSLGPTGDSGELFF.

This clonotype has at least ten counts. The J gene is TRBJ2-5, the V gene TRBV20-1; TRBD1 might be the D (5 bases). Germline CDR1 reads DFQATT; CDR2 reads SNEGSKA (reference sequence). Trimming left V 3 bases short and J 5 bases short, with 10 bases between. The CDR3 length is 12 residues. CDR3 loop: CSASQGWETQYF. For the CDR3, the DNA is TGCAGTGCTAGCCAGGGCTGGGAGACCCAGTACTTC.

CDR3 in amino acids: CASSEYDGQGAYEQYF. The CDR3 bases are TGTGCCAGCAGTGAATATGACGGACAGGGAGCCTACGAGCAGTACTTC. The rearrangement links TRBV25-1 to TRBJ2-7, with 8 bases lining up with TRBD1. The CDR3 runs to 16 residues. The germline V gene encodes CDR1 MGHDK and CDR2 SYGVNS. V was pared by 0 bases and J by 2 bases, with 6 bases of the junction left unmatched.

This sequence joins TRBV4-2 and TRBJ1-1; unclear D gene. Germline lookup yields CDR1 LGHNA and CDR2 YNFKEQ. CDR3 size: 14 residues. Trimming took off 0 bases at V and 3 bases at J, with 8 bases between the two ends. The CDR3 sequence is CASSQDKTYTEAFF. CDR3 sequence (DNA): TGTGCCAGCAGCCAAGATAAGACTTACACTGAAGCTTTCTTT.

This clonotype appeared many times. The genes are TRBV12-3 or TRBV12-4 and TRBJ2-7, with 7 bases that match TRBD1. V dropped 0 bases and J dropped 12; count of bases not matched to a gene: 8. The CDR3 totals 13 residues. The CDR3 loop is CASSLAWSGGRYF. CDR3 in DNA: TGTGCCAGCAGTTTAGCGTGGTCAGGGGGTCGGTACTTC.

CDR3 amino acids: CAWSVGGYSYEQYF. In DNA form, the CDR3 reads TGTGCCTGGAGTGTCGGGGGGTACTCCTACGAGCAGTACTTC. V gene TRBV30 combines with J gene TRBJ2-7; the match to TRBD2 covers 7 bases. Germline lookup yields CDR1 GTSNPN and CDR2 SVGIG (reference sequence). CDR3 size: 14 residues. V lost 0 bases and J lost 0; bases outside the gene matches: 2.

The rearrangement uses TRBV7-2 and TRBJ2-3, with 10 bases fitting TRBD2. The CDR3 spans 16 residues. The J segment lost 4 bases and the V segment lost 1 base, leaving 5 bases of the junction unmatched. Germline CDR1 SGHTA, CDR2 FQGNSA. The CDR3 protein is CASSLVGLAIPDTQYF. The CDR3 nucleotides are TGTGCCAGCAGCTTAGTGGGACTAGCGATACCAGATACGCAGTATTTT.

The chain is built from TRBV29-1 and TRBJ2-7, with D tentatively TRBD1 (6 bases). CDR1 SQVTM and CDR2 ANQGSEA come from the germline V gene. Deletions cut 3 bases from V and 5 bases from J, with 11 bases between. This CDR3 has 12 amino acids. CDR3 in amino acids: CSVDMGAHEQYF. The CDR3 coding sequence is TGCAGCGTTGATATGGGGGCCCACGAGCAGTACTTC.

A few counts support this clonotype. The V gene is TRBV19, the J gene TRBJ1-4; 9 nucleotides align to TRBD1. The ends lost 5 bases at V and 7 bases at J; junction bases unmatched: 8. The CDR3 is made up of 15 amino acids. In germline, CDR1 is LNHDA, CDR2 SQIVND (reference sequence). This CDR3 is CASSARTGAGEKLFF. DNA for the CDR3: TGTGCCAGTAGTGCCCGGACAGGGGCTGGTGAAAAACTGTTTTTT.

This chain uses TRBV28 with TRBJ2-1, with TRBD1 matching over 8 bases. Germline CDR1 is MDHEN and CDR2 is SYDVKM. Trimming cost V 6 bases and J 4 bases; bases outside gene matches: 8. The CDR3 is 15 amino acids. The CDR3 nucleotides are TGTGCCAGCAGAACCGGACAGGGAAATTACAATGAGCAGTTCTTC. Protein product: CASRTGQGNYNEQFF.

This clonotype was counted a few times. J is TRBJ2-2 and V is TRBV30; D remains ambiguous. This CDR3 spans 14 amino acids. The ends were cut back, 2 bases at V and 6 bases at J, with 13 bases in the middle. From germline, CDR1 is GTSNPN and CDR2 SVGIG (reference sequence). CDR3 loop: CAWSYNMGSGELFF. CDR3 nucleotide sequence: TGTGCCTGGAGTTACAATATGGGGTCCGGGGAGCTGTTTTTT.

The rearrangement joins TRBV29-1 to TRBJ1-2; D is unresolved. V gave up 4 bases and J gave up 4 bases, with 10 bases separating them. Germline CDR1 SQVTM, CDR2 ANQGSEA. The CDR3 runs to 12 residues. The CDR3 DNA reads TGCAGCGTTGTTCGGGAGGCCTATGGCTACACCTTC. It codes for CSVVREAYGYTF.

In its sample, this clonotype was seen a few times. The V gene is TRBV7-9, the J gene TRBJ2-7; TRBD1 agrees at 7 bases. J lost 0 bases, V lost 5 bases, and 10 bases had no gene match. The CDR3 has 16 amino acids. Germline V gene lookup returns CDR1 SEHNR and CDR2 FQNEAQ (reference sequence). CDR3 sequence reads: CASSPRGTVFSYEQYF. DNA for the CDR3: TGTGCCAGCAGCCCGAGGGGGACAGTTTTCTCCTACGAGCAGTACTTC.

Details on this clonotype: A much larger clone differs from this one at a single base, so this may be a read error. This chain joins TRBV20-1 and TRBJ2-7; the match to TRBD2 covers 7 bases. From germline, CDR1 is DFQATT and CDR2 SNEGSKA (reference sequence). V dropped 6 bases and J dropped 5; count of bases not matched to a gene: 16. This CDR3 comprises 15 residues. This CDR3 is CSAPSPLGSGNEQYF. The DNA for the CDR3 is TGCAGTGCCCCGAGCCCCCTGGGAAGCGGGAACGAGCAGTACTTC.

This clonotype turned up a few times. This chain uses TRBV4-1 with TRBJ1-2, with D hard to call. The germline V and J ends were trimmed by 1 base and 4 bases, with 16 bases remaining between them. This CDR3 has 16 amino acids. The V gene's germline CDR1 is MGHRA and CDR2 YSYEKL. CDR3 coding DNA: TGCGCCAGCAGCCAAGTGGGTAGGGAACTGCGCTATGGCTACACCTTC. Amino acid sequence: CASSQVGRELRYGYTF.

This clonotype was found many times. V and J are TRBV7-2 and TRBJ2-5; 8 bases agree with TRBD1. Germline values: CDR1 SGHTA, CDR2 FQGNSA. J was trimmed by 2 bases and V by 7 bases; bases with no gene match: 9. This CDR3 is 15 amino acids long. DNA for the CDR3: TGTGCCAGCACCCTCCAGGGGGCTGGACAAGAGACCCAGTACTTC. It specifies CASTLQGAGQETQYF. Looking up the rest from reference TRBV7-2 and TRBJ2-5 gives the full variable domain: GAGVSQSPSNKVTEKGKDVELRCDPISGHTALYWYRQSLGQGLEFLIYFQGNSAPDKSGLPSDRFSAERTGGSVSTLTIQRTQQEDSAVYLCASTLQGAGQETQYFGPGTRLLVL.

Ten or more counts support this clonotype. CDR3 residues: CASSSRGWTGTGELFF. CDR3 bases: TGTGCCAGCAGCTCAAGGGGTTGGACAGGCACCGGGGAGCTGTTTTTT. The chain carries TRBV11-3 and TRBJ2-2; TRBD1 agrees at 7 bases. CDR3 length equals 16 residues. Germline V lookup: CDR1 SGHNT, CDR2 YENEEA. After removal of 4 bases from V and 4 bases from J, the junction contained 9 bases not matched to a gene.